These 11 T cell receptor beta chains came from one sample sequenced in a study of neurological immune-mediated disorders. TCRdb independently ran MiXCR on the 5' RACE reads; one entry per CDR3 protein. The table records 100,000 or so distinct CDR3 sequences, 3.5% to 4% of them present only once. What was sequenced was PBMCs. The receptors derive from a young woman with multiple sclerosis.

Ten or more counts support this clonotype. V gene TRBV20-1 combines with J gene TRBJ2-3; D is perhaps TRBD2 (5 bases). V gave up 6 bases and J gave up 0 bases, with 16 bases separating them. This CDR3 is built from 15 residues. In germline, CDR1 is DFQATT, CDR2 SNEGSKA (reference sequence). This chain's CDR3 is CSATDSPLSTDTQYF. The CDR3, as DNA: TGCAGTGCCACGGACTCGCCCCTAAGCACAGATACGCAGTATTTT.

The chain links TRBV2 to TRBJ2-1; no firm D call. The CDR3 is 13 amino acids. The germline V and J ends were trimmed by 4 bases and 3 bases, with 7 bases remaining between them. Germline CDR1 reads SNHLY; CDR2 reads FYNNEI. The CDR3 nucleotides read TGTGCCAGCAGTGTAATGCACTACAATGAGCAGTTCTTC. As protein: CASSVMHYNEQFF.

This clonotype was observed at least ten times. The V gene is TRBV10-3, the J gene TRBJ2-7; D may be TRBD2 (7 bases). V gave up 11 bases and J gave up 2 bases, with 16 bases separating them. Per germline, CDR1 ENHRY and CDR2 SYGVKD. This CDR3 comprises 13 residues. The CDR3 DNA reads TGTGCCCACAGCCGGGGGGCCACCTACGAGCAGTACTTC. Translating gives CAHSRGATYEQYF.

This chain links TRBV5-1 with TRBJ2-1; D uncertain. The CDR3 runs 13 residues. V was pared by 4 bases and J by 7 bases, with 12 bases between. Germline CDR1 is SGHRS and CDR2 is YFSETQ. The CDR3 loop is CASSPLQINEQFF. CDR3 DNA: TGCGCCAGCAGCCCCCTCCAGATAAATGAGCAGTTCTTC.

This clonotype was observed many times. The chain recombines TRBV20-1 with TRBJ1-3; D possibly corresponds to TRBD1 (5 bases). The CDR3 extends over 15 amino acids. The ends were cut back, 5 bases at V and 4 bases at J, with 18 bases in the middle. Germline CDR1 DFQATT, CDR2 SNEGSKA (reference sequence). The DNA for the CDR3 is TGCAGTGCTGGACGATCAGGGTCTTGGGGAAACACCATATATTTT. Its protein product is CSAGRSGSWGNTIYF.

This clonotype has a count of ten or more. The chain is built from TRBV4-1 and TRBJ1-6; TRBD1 matches 7 bases. The CDR3 spans 14 residues. J gave up 5 bases and V 7 bases, and 5 bases lay outside the gene matches. Germline CDR1 is MGHRA and CDR2 is YSYEKL. CDR3 residues: CASKEGAHNSPLHF. Written as DNA, the CDR3 is TGCGCCAGCAAGGAGGGGGCGCATAATTCACCCCTCCACTTT.

This clonotype has a count of ten or more. This rearrangement joins TRBV20-1 to TRBJ1-1; no definite D call. The ends were cut back, 0 bases at V and 1 base at J, with 9 bases in the middle. The CDR3 sequence is 14 residues long. Germline lookup yields CDR1 DFQATT and CDR2 SNEGSKA (reference sequence). The CDR3 nucleotides read TGCAGTGCTAGAGACCCCGCCTCGAACACTGAAGCTTTCTTT. Amino acids: CSARDPASNTEAFF.

Ten or more counts support this clonotype. The chain is built from TRBV5-1 and TRBJ2-7; maybe TRBD1 (5 bases). CDR3 size: 14 residues. Trimming removed 0 bases at V and 3 bases at J, with 10 bases between. Germline CDR1 SGHRS, CDR2 YFSETQ. CDR3 sequence (DNA): TGCGCCAGCAGCTTGGTGACAGCTTTCTACGAGCAGTACTTC. Encoded protein: CASSLVTAFYEQYF.

This clonotype was detected many times. The chain carries TRBV6-2 or TRBV6-3 and TRBJ2-2, with D hard to call. The germline V gene encodes CDR1 MNHEY and CDR2 SVGEGT. The CDR3 has 14 residues. V lost 2 bases and J 8 bases, leaving 12 bases between the germline ends. CDR3 amino acids: CASSYSSRAGELFF. The CDR3 DNA follows: TGTGCCAGCAGTTACAGTTCCCGGGCAGGGGAGCTGTTTTTT.

This clonotype has a count of ten or more. CDR3 DNA sequence: TGTGCCAGCAGTCGAGGACAGGAGTACGAGCAGTACTTC. It encodes CASSRGQEYEQYF. The genes are TRBV6-2 or TRBV6-3 and TRBJ2-7; 7 nucleotides align to TRBD1. The CDR3 sequence is 13 residues long. Germline CDR1 is MNHEY and CDR2 is SVGEGT. V lost 5 bases and J lost 4; bases outside the gene matches: 5.

This clonotype was observed a few times. The gene calls are TRBV5-1 and TRBJ2-5; a weak D match, TRBD2 (6 bases). The CDR3 sequence is 16 residues long. The germline gives CDR1 SGHRS, CDR2 YFSETQ. Trimming removed 5 bases at V and 2 bases at J, with 19 bases between. This CDR3 is CASRPGGYSVQETQYF. As DNA, the CDR3 is TGCGCCAGCAGGCCCGGGGGTTATAGCGTGCAAGAGACCCAGTACTTC.